This record covers a single T cell receptor beta chain. The data originate from a study of cytomegalovirus exposure and HLA in healthy donors. J lost 4 bases, V lost 2 bases, and 16 bases had no gene match. Per the germline V gene, CDR1 is MNHEY and CDR2 is SMNVEV (reference sequence). The CDR3 runs 18 residues. Some clones are missing from TCRdb's copy, which holds only in-frame ones; the method was immunoSEQ multiplex PCR. The sample shows 130,000 to 150,000 clones, roughly 89% of them seen only once. This chain connects TRBV27 to TRBJ1-2, with 7 bases aligning to TRBD1. Material: PBMCs. This receptor was identified in a woman in her late teens or twenties in good health and CMV-seropositive. The CDR3 loop is CASSLRGAGEGAVYGYTF. The CDR3, as DNA: TGTGCCAGCAGTTTAAGGGGAGCGGGGGAGGGGGCGGTCTATGGCTACACCTTC.